Below, 10 T cell receptor beta chains from the same sample are listed, as sequenced in a study of CD8+ T cells in alopecia areata. Sequencing templates came from extracted RNA that was reverse transcribed into cDNA. Data came from immunoSEQ multiplex PCR; TCRdb stores just in-frame clones and leaves some out. Among about 200,000 clones listed, roughly 60% were seen once. Treatment given: oral pan-JAK inhibitor, 5-10 mg twice daily. The sequenced sample was CD4+ T cells sorted from blood, obtained at week 24, from a patient treated with tofacitinib. The source of these receptors is a human donor with alopecia areata.

The J gene is TRBJ1-6, the V gene TRBV30; 9 bases map to TRBD1. Trimming removed 2 bases from V and 9 bases from J; junction bases left unmatched: 8. Germline lookup yields CDR1 GTSNPN and CDR2 SVGIG (reference sequence). There are 15 residues in the CDR3. The DNA of the CDR3 is TGTGCCTGGAGTACACGAAGACAGGGGGGTTCACCCCTCCACTTT. This gives the protein CAWSTRRQGGSPLHF.

On this clone itself: Other nucleotide sequences in the sample specify the same CDR3. The chain is built from TRBV27 and TRBJ1-1; D uncertain. In germline, CDR1 is MNHEY, CDR2 SMNVEV (reference sequence). This CDR3 spans 13 amino acids. Trimming took off 3 bases at V and 1 base at J, with 6 bases between the two ends. CDR3 amino acids: CASSLRENTEAFF. The CDR3 bases are TGTGCCAGCAGTTTGAGGGAGAACACTGAAGCTTTCTTT.

This clone turned up a few times. Distinct nucleotide sequences in the sample also encode this CDR3. This chain uses TRBV29-1 with TRBJ1-5; D remains unclear. Germline V gene lookup returns CDR1 SQVTM and CDR2 ANQGSEA. Between the trimmed V and J ends, which lost 6 bases and 2 bases, there was a span of 8 bases. The length of the CDR3 is 12 residues. CDR3 in DNA: TGCAGCGTCGCCGACGGCAATCAGCCCCAGCATTTT. This codes for CSVADGNQPQHF. The whole variable domain, remainder taken from reference TRBV29-1 and TRBJ1-5, is SAVISQKPSRDICQRGTSLTIQCQVDSQVTMMFWYRQQPGQSLTLIATANQGSEATYESGFVIDKFPISRPNLTFSTLTVSNMSPEDSSIYLCSVADGNQPQHFGDGTRLSIL.

This clone turned up a few times. The CDR3: CSVALGGGYEQYF. In nucleotides, the CDR3 is TGCAGCGTTGCCCTTGGTGGGGGGTACGAGCAGTACTTC. V and J are TRBV29-1 and TRBJ2-7; TRBD2 might be the D (6 bases). With 4 bases removed from V and 4 bases from J, the gap between germline ends came to 14 bases. CDR1 and CDR2 (germline): SQVTM, ANQGSEA. The CDR3 extends over 13 amino acids.

This clone was picked up one time. The chain recombines TRBV6-5 with TRBJ2-7; 10 bases are a match to TRBD1. This CDR3 region has 14 residues. Losses at the gene ends were 6 bases for V and 3 bases for J; bases not matched to a gene: 5. Germline V gives CDR1 MNHEY, CDR2 SVGAGI. This CDR3 is CASRAGTGVYEQYF. The CDR3, as DNA: TGTGCCAGCAGAGCCGGGACAGGGGTCTACGAGCAGTACTTC.

This clone was seen repeatedly, ten times or more. The chain combines TRBV7-3 with TRBJ2-1; 10 nucleotides match TRBD2. The trim removed 5 bases at V and 10 bases at J, leaving 14 bases unmatched. The CDR3 totals 16 residues. Germline V gene lookup returns CDR1 SGHTA and CDR2 FQGTGA. The CDR3 region is CASSPAPSGGALEQFF. CDR3 nucleotides: TGTGCCAGCAGCCCCGCCCCAAGCGGGGGGGCCTTGGAGCAGTTCTTC.

A single count supports this clone. The V gene is TRBV15, the J gene TRBJ1-3; weak D call: TRBD1 (5 bases). There are 16 residues in the CDR3. Per the germline V gene, CDR1 is LNHNV and CDR2 is YYDKDF (reference sequence). V dropped 3 bases and J dropped 0 bases, with 12 bases sitting between them. CDR3 DNA sequence: TGTGCCACCAGCAGGGGCGAGGGGATCTCTGGAAACACCATATATTTT. It translates to CATSRGEGISGNTIYF.

The chain carries TRBV4-1 and TRBJ1-2; no clear D. Germline V gives CDR1 MGHRA, CDR2 YSYEKL. The CDR3 has 15 residues. Trimming removed 0 bases at V and 0 bases at J, with 8 bases between. CDR3 coding DNA: TGCGCCAGCAGCCAAGATACGGTAGCTAACTATGGCTACACCTTC. Protein product: CASSQDTVANYGYTF.

This chain links TRBV29-1 with TRBJ2-5; the D gene is possibly TRBD1 (7 bases). The CDR3 is 17 amino acids. Looked up from germline, CDR1 is SQVTM and CDR2 is ANQGSEA. The V end lost 4 bases, the J end lost 5 bases, and 26 bases lay between the germline ends. CDR3 DNA sequence: TGCAGCGTTGGGTCCCTACTTCAGGGGGGAGGTAGGGAGACCCAGTACTTC. Protein: CSVGSLLQGGGRETQYF.

This clone was detected only a few times. V is TRBV5-1 and J is TRBJ2-5, with a tentative D call TRBD2 (7 bases). V lost 4 bases and J 2 bases, leaving 12 bases between the germline ends. CDR3 length equals 14 residues. Germline CDR1 is SGHRS and CDR2 is YFSETQ. The chain's CDR3 is CASSVGGGQETQYF. The DNA for the CDR3 is TGCGCCAGCAGCGTGGGAGGGGGGCAAGAGACCCAGTACTTC.